Below, 5 T cell receptor beta chains from the same sample are listed, as sequenced in a study of Graves' ophthalmopathy and Graves' hyperthyroidism (dated by TCRdb to 2017 to 2018). Sequencing was performed on an Illumina HiSeq 2000. For repertoire sequencing, TCR beta CDR3 regions were amplified from RNA transcripts. The first round of RT-PCR was done with HTBI primers and the Qiagen OneStep RT-PCR kit, and was followed by a second round of multiplex PCR, then size selection and purification. Using fastp at Q25 and MiXCR, TCRdb reprocessed the public reads and kept productive beta chains. Duplicate CDR3 protein sequences are folded into a single record with the most common DNA and genes. Present in this sample are hundreds of thousands of distinct CDR3 sequences, approximately 22% of which were seen just once. Of the sample, roughly 7.4% is held by the ten largest clones. Sequencing was carried out using peripheral blood. The receptors originated from a woman aged 18-29 years with stable Graves' hyperthyroidism. Some clones in this sample may be carry-over from other donors' samples. Donor details come from another sample of the same person, matched by shared clones.

Of note for this clonotype: At one boundary the junction diverges from the germline segment, which might be a read error. The V and J genes are TRBV20-1 and TRBJ2-2, with 7 bases matching TRBD1. The germline CDR1 and CDR2 sequences are DFQATT and SNEGSKA (reference sequence). The CDR3 is 17 amino acids. CDR3 amino acids: CSARDRRNGARGGELFF. CDR3 bases: TGCAGTGCTCGAGACCGGCGTAACGGGGCCAGGGGGGGGGAGCTGTTTTTT.

This clonotype was seen repeatedly, ten times or more. The rearrangement uses TRBV27 and TRBJ1-2, with 8 bases aligning to TRBD1. V lost 4 bases and J lost 6; bases outside the gene matches: 16. The germline V gene has CDR1 MNHEY and CDR2 SMNVEV (reference sequence). The CDR3 is 17 residues long. For the CDR3, the DNA is TGTGCCAGCAGTTCCTCCGGGTCGGGGACAGGTGCCGATGGCTACACCTTC. This codes for CASSSSGSGTGADGYTF.

This chain uses TRBV6-2 or TRBV6-3 with TRBJ1-2; maybe TRBD1 (6 bases). Germline V gene sequence: CDR1 MNHEY, CDR2 SVGEGT. Trimming removed 8 bases from V and 4 bases from J, with 11 bases in between. The CDR3 covers 12 residues. This chain's CDR3 is CASAPDSYGYTF. The CDR3 DNA is TGTGCCAGCGCCCCGGACAGCTATGGCTACACCTTC.

The J gene is TRBJ2-5, the V gene TRBV5-1; the D call may be TRBD1 or TRBD2 (6 bases each). V lost 5 bases and J lost 2, with 16 bases in between. The CDR3 is 15 amino acids. CDR1 SGHRS and CDR2 YFSETQ come from the germline V gene. The CDR3 region has the DNA TGCGCCAGCAGTTTAGGGGGGTCGAGACAAGAGACCCAGTACTTC. This encodes CASSLGGSRQETQYF.

This clonotype was counted ten times or more. The chain is built from TRBV3-1 and TRBJ1-6; D gene uncertain. The CDR3 runs 14 residues. The V end lost 2 bases, the J end lost 8 bases, and 10 bases lay between the germline ends. Germline V gene data show CDR1 as LGHDT and CDR2 as YNNKEL (reference sequence). CDR3 residues: CASSQMVNDSPLHF. The CDR3 DNA reads as TGTGCCAGCAGCCAAATGGTAAATGATTCACCCCTCCACTTT.